The rows below give T cell receptor beta chains drawn from one sample of a study of cytomegalovirus exposure and HLA in healthy donors. Clones were read by immunoSEQ multiplex PCR, and TCRdb kept only the in-frame ones, dropping some. The profile covers approximately 150,000 clones, with over 60% appearing a single time and almost 6.5% taken by the ten largest. Source material: PBMCs. These receptors all come from a man aged 35 to 55 in good health and CMV-seropositive. The CDR3 runs from the conserved cysteine through the conserved F or W. The D gene is left open where the match is weak. Size tells how often a clone was seen (once, few, many) or the class of an expanded clone, and some rows leave it out.

>TRBJ2-1|TRBV10-2|NA|NA
TGCGCCACCAAGACTAGTGGAAATGAGCAGTTCTTC
CATKTSGNEQFF
>TRBJ1-5|TRBV28|TRBD1|once
TGTGCCAGCAGATCAGGACAGGGAGGGAGATATCAGCCCCAGCATTTT
CASRSGQGGRYQPQHF
>TRBJ1-3|TRBV5-1|NA|NA
TGCGCCAGCAGCTTTGGGGCTGGGGGCCTAAGGAGCTCTGGAAACACCATATATTTT
CASSFGAGGLRSSGNTIYF
>TRBJ2-7|TRBV19|TRBD1|NA
TGTGCCAGTAGTCGACGCCGGGACAGGGAGAACGAGCAGTACTTC
CASSRRRDRENEQYF
>TRBJ1-1|TRBV7-9|NA|NA
TGTGCCAGCAGCGTTACAGTGAACACTGAAGCTTTCTTT
CASSVTVNTEAFF
>TRBJ2-3|TRBV5-6|NA|NA
TGTGCCAGCAGCTTGATTTCGAGGACAGATACGCAGTATTTT
CASSLISRTDTQYF
>TRBJ2-7|TRBV11-1|TRBD1|NA
TGTGCCAGCACCCCGAAGGGGACAGCCGACGAGCAGTACTTC
CASTPKGTADEQYF
>TRBJ2-5|TRBV5-4|NA|NA
TGTGCCAGCAGCTTGGGGCGGCGAGAGACCCAGTACTTC
CASSLGRRETQYF
>TRBJ1-1|TRBV9|TRBD1|once
TGTGCCAGCAGCGCCCACGGGACAGCGAACACTGAAGCTTTCTTT
CASSAHGTANTEAFF
>TRBJ2-1|TRBV5-1|NA|few
TGCGCCAGCAGGGACAAAGGGGAGGCAAATGAGCAGTTCTTC
CASRDKGEANEQFF
>TRBJ2-1|TRBV5-1|NA|NA
TGCGCCAGCAGCTTGGATGGGGGCCACTCCTACAATGAGCAGTTCTTC
CASSLDGGHSYNEQFF
>TRBJ1-3|TRBV18|TRBD1|NA
TGTGCCAGCTCGGAGACAGGGCGCGGAAACACCATATATTTT
CASSETGRGNTIYF
>TRBJ2-1|TRBV5-1|TRBD1|NA
TGCGCCAGCAGCTTGGTGAGGGGGCGCGACAATGAGCAGTTCTTC
CASSLVRGRDNEQFF
>TRBJ1-1|TRBV9|NA|NA
TGTGCCAGCAGCCCTCGGACAGTGGGCACTGAAGCTTTCTTT
CASSPRTVGTEAFF
>TRBJ1-1|TRBV6-5|NA|NA
TGTGCCAGCAGTTATGCAGGGGATCGAAACACTGAAGCTTTCTTT
CASSYAGDRNTEAFF
>TRBJ2-3|TRBV7-6|NA|NA
TGTGCCAGCAGCTTAGGGACGGGGAGAGGAGATACGCAGTATTTT
CASSLGTGRGDTQYF
>TRBJ2-1|TRBV2|NA|NA
TGTGCCGGCAGTGGCGGGGTGGTCAATGAGCAGTTCTTC
CAGSGGVVNEQFF
>TRBJ2-3|TRBV7-2|TRBD2|few
TGTGCCAGCAGCCCAGCGACGGGACTAGCGGGAGGTGATACGCAGTATTTT
CASSPATGLAGGDTQYF
>TRBJ2-7|TRBV10-2|NA|NA
TGCGCCAGCAGTGAGGCCGGGTTCTCGACCGACGAGCAGTACTTC
CASSEAGFSTDEQYF
>TRBJ2-1|TRBV21-1|NA|NA
TGTGCCAGCAGCAGAAGGGGGAACAACGACTTAACGTACAATGAGCAGTTCTTC
CASSRRGNNDLTYNEQFF
>TRBJ1-2|TRBV5-1|NA|NA
TGCGCCAGCACAGGGGACACTAACTATGGCTACACCTTC
CASTGDTNYGYTF
>TRBJ2-7|TRBV2|TRBD1|NA
TGTGCCAGCAATCGACAGGGGAGCTCCTACGAGCAGTACTTC
CASNRQGSSYEQYF
>TRBJ2-7|TRBV18|NA|NA
TGTGCCAGCTCACCCACAGCTAACTACGAGCAGTACTTC
CASSPTANYEQYF
>TRBJ2-7|TRBV6-5|TRBD2|NA
TGTGCCAGCAGTTACGACGGGACTACTAGCGGCTACGAGCAGTACTTC
CASSYDGTTSGYEQYF
>TRBJ2-3|TRBV9|NA|NA
TGTGCCAGCAGCGCGACAAACCTCCCGGGGGAAACAGATACGCAGTATTTT
CASSATNLPGETDTQYF
>TRBJ1-3|TRBV9|NA|NA
TGTGCCAGCAGCGTAGTTCCAGGGGCTGGAAACACCATATATTTT
CASSVVPGAGNTIYF
>TRBJ2-2|TRBV5-1|NA|NA
TGCGCCAGCAGCTTCCCAGGGGAGTTGTCCGGGGAGCTGTTTTTT
CASSFPGELSGELFF
>TRBJ2-2|TRBV28|TRBD2|NA
TGTGCCAGCAGTTCTCTAGCGGGGGGGAGAGGGGCCGGGGAGCTGTTTTTT
CASSSLAGGRGAGELFF
>TRBJ2-7|TRBV21-1|NA|NA
TGTGCCAGCAGCCTAAAAGGGGGAATACTGGTTTCTTTCGGACTAGCGGGTAACGAGCAGTACTTC
CASSLKGGILVSFGLAGNEQYF
>TRBJ2-5|TRBV19|TRBD1|NA
TGTGCCAGTAGTATCTTTGGACAGGGAGGAGGAGAGACCCAGTACTTC
CASSIFGQGGGETQYF
>TRBJ2-5|TRBV7-2|TRBD2|NA
TGTGCCAGCAGCATGAGCGGGAAAAGGCAAGAGACCCAGTACTTC
CASSMSGKRQETQYF
>TRBJ2-1|TRBV6-6|NA|NA
TGTGCCAGCAGTTACTCGCTAGGGGGAGTCAATGAGCAGTTCTTC
CASSYSLGGVNEQFF